This entry features one T cell receptor beta chain sequence. These data belong to a study of Graves' ophthalmopathy and Graves' hyperthyroidism. The CDR3 is 18 residues long. V dropped 3 bases and J dropped 3; count of bases not matched to a gene: 16. Scientists amplified the TCR beta CDR3 regions from RNA transcripts. The library came from an HTBI-primed first-round RT-PCR and a second-round multiplex PCR. MiXCR, applied by TCRdb to the multiplex PCR reads, yields one record per CDR3 protein. Of around 1,000,000 distinct CDR3 sequences in the sample, about two fifths were seen once. The sample consisted of peripheral blood or thyroid tissue (not recorded which). The V call is TRBV12-3 or TRBV12-4, the J call TRBJ2-7; 8 bases map to TRBD2. This receptor was obtained from an adult man with Graves' hyperthyroidism. CDR3 sequence reads: CASSLIPPGRAEYYEQYF. In nucleotides, the CDR3 is TGTGCCAGCAGTTTGATTCCACCCGGGAGGGCCGAGTACTACGAGCAGTACTTC.